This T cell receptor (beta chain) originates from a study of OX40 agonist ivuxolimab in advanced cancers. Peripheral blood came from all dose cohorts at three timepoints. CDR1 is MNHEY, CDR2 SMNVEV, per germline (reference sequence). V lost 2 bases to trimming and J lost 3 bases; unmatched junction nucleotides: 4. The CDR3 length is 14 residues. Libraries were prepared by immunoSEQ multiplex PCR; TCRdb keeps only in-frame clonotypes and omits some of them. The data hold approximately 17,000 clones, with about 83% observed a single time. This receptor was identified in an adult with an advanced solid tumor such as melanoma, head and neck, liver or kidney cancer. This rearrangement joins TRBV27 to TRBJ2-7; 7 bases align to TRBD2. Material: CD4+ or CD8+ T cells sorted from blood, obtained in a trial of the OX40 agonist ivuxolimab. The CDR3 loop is CASSLRGSYYEQYF. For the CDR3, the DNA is TGTGCCAGCAGTTTACGCGGGAGCTACTACGAGCAGTACTTC.